These 29 T cell receptor beta chains were sequenced from one sample in a study of T cell clones after liver transplantation. TCRdb keeps only in-frame clones here, not all; method: immunoSEQ multiplex PCR. The sample gives roughly 19,000 clones, 78% of which show up once; 35% to 45% is in the top ten. The sequences come from CD8+ T cells from blood, collected around 4.5 years after liver transplant. These receptors all come from a human patient who received a liver transplant. Some T cells may arise from the graft donor.

The chain carries TRBV5-6 and TRBJ2-1; a possible D gene is TRBD1 (6 bases). The CDR3 totals 14 residues. Trimming pared 2 bases from V and 9 bases from J, leaving 15 bases between. Germline V lookup: CDR1 SGHDT, CDR2 YYEEEE. In nucleotides, the CDR3 is TGTGCCAGCAGCTTCGGGACAATGGATGTTGAGCAGTTCTTC. Its translation: CASSFGTMDVEQFF.

The rearrangement links TRBV28 to TRBJ2-7; D remains unclear. The CDR3 has 12 amino acids. Germline lookup yields CDR1 MDHEN and CDR2 SYDVKM. The V gene lost 6 bases and the J gene lost 4 bases, with 10 bases spanning the gap. CDR3 sequence reads: CASSPRIYEQYF. In DNA, the CDR3 is TGTGCCAGCAGCCCCCGGATTTACGAGCAGTACTTC.

CDR3 protein: CASSVGLTDTQYF. The DNA of the CDR3 is TGTGCCAGCAGCGTAGGGCTTACAGATACGCAGTATTTT. The J gene is TRBJ2-3, the V gene TRBV9; D not resolved. This CDR3 contains 13 residues. Deletions cut 0 bases from V and 3 bases from J, with 5 bases between. Germline loops: CDR1 SGDLS, CDR2 YYNGEE.

The chain joins TRBV7-3 to TRBJ2-5, with TRBD1 matching over 12 bases. V lost 4 bases, J lost 4 bases, and 4 bases stayed unmatched. In germline, CDR1 is SGHTA, CDR2 FQGTGA. CDR3 size: 15 residues. For the CDR3, the DNA is TGTGCCAGCAGCTCAACGGGACAGGGGGCAGAGACCCAGTACTTC. Translated: CASSSTGQGAETQYF.

This chain connects TRBV27 to TRBJ2-4; D is tentatively TRBD1 or TRBD2 (5 bases each). The CDR3 covers 14 residues. Per the germline V gene, CDR1 is MNHEY and CDR2 is SMNVEV (reference sequence). V gave up 8 bases and J gave up 5 bases, with 16 bases separating them. The CDR3 nucleotides read TGTGCCAGCGGGCTCCGGGACGGAGAAAACATTCAGTACTTC. Translating gives CASGLRDGENIQYF.

This clone appeared a few times. The gene calls are TRBV6-1 and TRBJ2-1, with 13 bases matching TRBD2. CDR3 length equals 20 residues. Germline values: CDR1 MNHNS, CDR2 SASEGT. J lost 1 base, V lost 3 bases, and 12 bases had no gene match. CDR3 DNA sequence: TGTGCCAGCAGTGAGGGTAGTCAACTAGCGGGGGGGAATTCCTACAATGAGCAGTTCTTC. Encoded protein: CASSEGSQLAGGNSYNEQFF.

The chain combines TRBV11-3 with TRBJ2-1; TRBD1 matches 8 bases. CDR1 and CDR2 from the germline V gene are SGHNT and YENEEA. The CDR3 is made up of 15 amino acids. Trimming at V came to 1 base and at J to 8 bases, leaving 7 bases not matched to a gene. CDR3 coding DNA: TGTGCCAGCAGCTTAGGGGCAGGGGGCGCCGATGAGCAGTTCTTC. This gives the protein CASSLGAGGADEQFF.

The chain uses TRBV6-6 and TRBJ2-3; D might be TRBD1 (6 bases). The CDR3 has 15 amino acids. Germline V gene data show CDR1 as MNHNY and CDR2 as SVGAGI (reference sequence). The V and J ends lost 2 bases and 1 base respectively, with 10 bases between them. As DNA, the CDR3 is TGTGCCAGCAGTTACGAGGCAGGGGGCACAGATACGCAGTATTTT. Protein sequence: CASSYEAGGTDTQYF.

This clone appeared a few times. The chain couples TRBV6-1 to TRBJ1-6; D is ambiguous. The length of the CDR3 is 15 residues. CDR1 is MNHNS, CDR2 SASEGT, per germline. V lost 3 bases to trimming and J lost 1 base, with 7 bases between them. The chain's CDR3 is CASSDGRSYNSPLHF. As DNA, the CDR3 is TGTGCCAGCAGTGATGGCAGATCCTATAATTCACCCCTCCACTTT.

This clone is termed medium-sized (0.01 to 0.1%). This CDR3 is also generated by other DNA sequences in the sample. V gene TRBV4-2 combines with J gene TRBJ2-7; D gene unclear. The CDR3 runs 13 residues. The V gene's germline CDR1 is LGHNA and CDR2 YNFKEQ. V shed 3 bases and J shed 4 bases, with 10 bases lying between them. The CDR3 here is CASSQEKRYEQYF. For the CDR3, the DNA is TGTGCCAGCAGCCAGGAGAAGAGGTACGAGCAGTACTTC.

This clone was counted a single time. V gene TRBV28 combines with J gene TRBJ2-3; 7 positions agree with TRBD2. This CDR3 is 17 amino acids long. J lost 2 bases, V lost 5 bases, and 13 bases had no gene match. The germline gives CDR1 MDHEN, CDR2 SYDVKM. The CDR3 nucleotides are TGTGCCAGCAGTAGCTCGGTGGGAGGGCTTTCCACAGATACGCAGTATTTT. This encodes CASSSSVGGLSTDTQYF.

This chain connects TRBV6-5 to TRBJ2-2; no firm D call. V was cut by 6 bases and J by 8 bases, with 16 bases left in between. CDR1 MNHEY and CDR2 SVGAGI come from the germline V gene. The CDR3 has 14 amino acids. The CDR3 here is CASRGRTLGGELFF. The DNA for the CDR3 is TGTGCCAGCAGGGGCAGGACCCTAGGGGGGGAGCTGTTTTTT.

This clone was observed once. The J gene is TRBJ2-5, the V gene TRBV11-2; D unresolved. The DNA end is more similar to TRBJ2-7, so the J call may be wrong. CDR1 and CDR2 from the germline V gene are SGHAT and FQNNGV. The CDR3 loop spans 13 amino acids. The CDR3 region is CASSLGMVYEQYF. In DNA form, the CDR3 reads TGTGCCAGCAGCTTAGGGATGGTCTACGAGCAGTACTTC.

This clone was detected only once. This chain's CDR3 is CASTHRYGGYTF. The CDR3, as DNA: TGTGCCAGCACCCACAGATACGGGGGCTACACCTTC. The chain combines TRBV25-1 with TRBJ1-2; D not certain. The germline gives CDR1 MGHDK, CDR2 SYGVNS. The V end was cut by 7 bases, the J end by 8 bases, with 14 bases between. The CDR3 runs to 12 residues.

The gene calls are TRBV19 and TRBJ1-5, with D unresolved. The CDR3 is 12 residues long. The germline gives CDR1 LNHDA, CDR2 SQIVND (reference sequence). V lost 1 base and J 6 bases, leaving 4 bases between the germline ends. CDR3 coding DNA: TGTGCCAGTAGTATAGGGGCTCAGCCCCAGCATTTT. Its translation: CASSIGAQPQHF.

The J gene is TRBJ1-6, the V gene TRBV5-4; 8 nucleotides match TRBD1. The CDR3 is made up of 16 amino acids. The V gene end was trimmed by 4 bases and the J gene end by 6 bases; junction bases not matched to a gene: 9. Germline lookup yields CDR1 SGHNT and CDR2 YYREEE (reference sequence). CDR3 sequence reads: CASSQDRTGFNSPLHF. CDR3 coding DNA: TGTGCCAGCAGCCAAGACCGGACAGGGTTTAATTCACCCCTCCACTTT.

The V call is TRBV7-2, the J call TRBJ2-3; D assignment may be TRBD1 or TRBD2 (5 bases each). CDR1 is SGHTA and CDR2 is FQGNSA in the germline V gene. The CDR3 contains 14 residues. The V end lost 5 bases, the J end lost 2 bases, and 11 bases lay between the germline ends. CDR3 sequence reads: CASSPGTLTDTQYF. CDR3 nucleotides: TGTGCCAGCAGCCCCGGGACCCTCACAGATACGCAGTATTTT.

This sequence joins TRBV28 and TRBJ2-3; 7 nucleotides line up with TRBD1. Germline V gene data show CDR1 as MDHEN and CDR2 as SYDVKM. CDR3 length equals 14 residues. J lost 6 bases, V lost 7 bases, and 10 bases had no gene match. Here the CDR3 DNA reads TGTGCCAGCATTCCTGACAGGGAGATGGATACGCAGTATTTT. It translates to CASIPDREMDTQYF.

This chain uses TRBV19 with TRBJ2-1; D might be TRBD1 (5 bases). The CDR3 contains 15 residues. The germline CDR1 and CDR2 sequences are LNHDA and SQIVND (reference sequence). Trimming removed 5 bases at V and 2 bases at J, with 13 bases between. CDR3 protein: CASSLFQGTYNEQFF. CDR3 DNA sequence: TGTGCCAGTAGTTTATTCCAGGGCACCTACAATGAGCAGTTCTTC.

This clone has only a few counts. This chain's CDR3 is CASSEDRGYSNQPQHF. For the CDR3, the DNA is TGTGCCAGCAGCGAGGACAGGGGCTATAGCAATCAGCCCCAGCATTTT. The chain is built from TRBV7-9 and TRBJ1-5; 9 bases map to TRBD1. With V trimmed by 5 bases and J by 0 bases, 5 bases remained unmatched. CDR1 and CDR2 (germline): SEHNR, FQNEAQ (reference sequence). This CDR3 is 16 amino acids long.

CDR3: CASSLTGTENTEAFF. The DNA of the CDR3 is TGTGCCAGCAGCTTAACCGGGACAGAGAACACTGAAGCTTTCTTT. J is TRBJ1-1 and V is TRBV11-2; TRBD1 aligns across 7 bases. This CDR3 spans 15 amino acids. Trimming removed 2 bases from V and 1 base from J; junction bases left unmatched: 4. The V gene's germline CDR1 is SGHAT and CDR2 FQNNGV.

This clone has just one count. Here the CDR3 DNA reads TGTGCCAGCAGCTTAGAGGGGGGAGCGCCCCTGCAACTATTGTACGAGCAGTACTTC. Translated, it gives CASSLEGGAPLQLLYEQYF. The V call is TRBV11-1, the J call TRBJ2-7; the D gene could be TRBD1 or TRBD2 (6 bases each). The CDR3 loop spans 19 amino acids. V was shortened by 1 base and J by 4 bases, with 26 bases between the two germline ends. Germline lookup yields CDR1 SGHAT and CDR2 FQDESV (reference sequence).

This chain links TRBV4-1 with TRBJ1-1, with a weak D call TRBD1 (5 bases). This CDR3 is built from 15 residues. The V end was cut by 2 bases, the J end by 7 bases, with 17 bases between. Germline values: CDR1 MGHRA, CDR2 YSYEKL. The CDR3 sequence: CASSQTHRTQDEAFF. For the CDR3, the DNA is TGCGCCAGCAGCCAAACACACAGGACCCAAGATGAAGCTTTCTTT.

The chain has TRBV11-2 and TRBJ2-7; tentative D call: TRBD1 (5 bases). This CDR3 has 11 residues. The germline gives CDR1 SGHAT, CDR2 FQNNGV. V lost 1 base, J lost 7 bases, and 5 bases lay in between. CDR3 bases: TGTGCCAGCAGCTTAGCAGGGGAGCAGTACTTC. Encoded protein: CASSLAGEQYF.

The chain combines TRBV4-1 with TRBJ2-1; D is possibly TRBD1 (5 bases). There are 14 residues in the CDR3. The ends were cut back, 3 bases at V and 9 bases at J, with 15 bases in the middle. Germline CDR1 and CDR2: MGHRA and YSYEKL. The CDR3 region is CASSHQGAPSEQFF. In nucleotides, the CDR3 is TGCGCCAGCAGCCACCAAGGGGCGCCTAGTGAGCAGTTCTTC.

The chain joins TRBV6-5 to TRBJ1-6; tentatively, D is TRBD1 (5 bases). Germline lookup yields CDR1 MNHEY and CDR2 SVGAGI. V was clipped by 6 bases and J by 6 bases, with 12 bases between them. The CDR3 covers 14 residues. The CDR3 here is CASRPGHSNSPLHF. The CDR3 DNA reads TGTGCCAGCAGACCCGGACACAGTAATTCACCCCTCCACTTT.

The gene calls are TRBV19 and TRBJ1-1, with D possibly matching TRBD1 (6 bases). This CDR3 is 15 amino acids long. Trimming pared 5 bases from V and 7 bases from J, leaving 20 bases between. Germline V gene lookup returns CDR1 LNHDA and CDR2 SQIVND (reference sequence). In DNA, the CDR3 is TGTGCCAGTAGTGCTCTCTTACTCGGACAGTTTGAAGCTTTCTTT. Its translation is CASSALLLGQFEAFF.

The gene calls are TRBV10-3 and TRBJ2-7; the match to TRBD1 covers 9 bases. The CDR3 is 16 amino acids. Germline V gene sequence: CDR1 ENHRY, CDR2 SYGVKD. The V and J ends lost 3 bases and 6 bases, in that order; junction bases with no gene match: 12. CDR3: CAISDPRDRESGEQYF. CDR3 bases: TGTGCCATCAGTGACCCCCGGGACAGGGAGTCGGGCGAGCAGTACTTC.

This chain uses TRBV28 with TRBJ1-2, with a weak D call TRBD1 (5 bases). The CDR3 has 15 residues. Germline V gene lookup returns CDR1 MDHEN and CDR2 SYDVKM. Trimming cost V 0 bases and J 0 bases, with 8 bases left between them. CDR3 DNA sequence: TGTGCCAGCAGTTTATGGGGGGACCCTAACTATGGCTACACCTTC. This gives the protein CASSLWGDPNYGYTF.